This TCR beta chain was profiled in a study of control samples from healthy donors and cancer patients. The assay was immunoSEQ multiplex PCR, and TCRdb's table has in-frame clones only and misses some. The sample shows fewer than 110,000 clones, around 89% of them seen only once. This CDR3 has 14 residues. V was trimmed by 0 bases and J by 1 base, leaving 7 bases between them. CDR1 and CDR2 from the germline V gene are SGHRS and YFSETQ. This TCR was recovered from a man in his sixties with lung cancer. The sequencing input was PBMCs. The V call is TRBV5-1, the J call TRBJ1-1; D is unresolved. CDR3 bases: TGCGCCAGCAGCTTGGCCGGGCAGAACACTGAAGCTTTCTTT. This sequence encodes CASSLAGQNTEAFF. Filled out from reference TRBV5-1 and TRBJ1-1, the complete variable domain reads KAGVTQTPRYLIKTRGQQVTLSCSPISGHRSVSWYQQTPGQGLQFLFEYFSETQRNKGNFPGRFSGRQFSNSRSEMNVSTLELGDSALYLCASSLAGQNTEAFFGQGTRLTVV.